These 23 T cell receptor beta chains were sequenced from one sample in a study of blood T cell repertoires in COVID-19. The table came from immunoSEQ multiplex PCR; TCRdb's copy has only in-frame clones and leaves some out. The sample has 150,000 to 200,000 clones; around nine tenths are singletons. Input material: peripheral blood. All receptors derive from a human donor in a cohort sampled during active COVID-19.

CDR3 bases: TGTGCCAGCAGTGATAGTAGGACAGCCCGCAATGAGCAGTTCTTC. Protein: CASSDSRTARNEQFF. The chain is built from TRBV2 and TRBJ2-1; D may be TRBD1 (6 bases). The V end lost 3 bases, the J end lost 6 bases, and 15 bases lay between the germline ends. The length of the CDR3 is 15 residues. Germline CDR1 is SNHLY and CDR2 is FYNNEI.

V usage is TRBV5-1 and J usage is TRBJ2-7; 10 bases align to TRBD1. Germline-derived CDR1 and CDR2 are SGHRS and YFSETQ. V lost 4 bases and J lost 1; bases outside the gene matches: 5. The CDR3 is made up of 15 amino acids. In nucleotides, the CDR3 is TGCGCCAGCAGCGGACAGGGGGGTAGTTCCTACGAGCAGTACTTC. Translating it yields CASSGQGGSSYEQYF.

The chain is built from TRBV7-2 and TRBJ1-2; D ambiguous. CDR1 is SGHTA and CDR2 is FQGNSA in the germline V gene. The germline V and J ends were trimmed by 5 bases and 6 bases, with 13 bases remaining between them. The CDR3 extends over 13 amino acids. This CDR3 is CASSLDGLHGYTF. CDR3 nucleotide sequence: TGTGCCAGCAGCCTAGACGGTCTACATGGCTACACCTTC.

In its sample, this clone was seen once. The genes are TRBV5-1 and TRBJ2-7; TRBD2 might be the D (6 bases). The CDR3 covers 14 residues. Trimming shortened V by 5 bases and J by 4 bases, and 16 bases separated the two germline ends. CDR1 and CDR2 (germline): SGHRS, YFSETQ. This CDR3 reads CASRVQAGRYEQYF. In DNA, the CDR3 is TGCGCCAGCAGGGTGCAGGCAGGGAGGTACGAGCAGTACTTC.

This clone was seen a few times. This rearrangement joins TRBV6-2 or TRBV6-3 to TRBJ1-4, with 8 bases identical to TRBD1. CDR3 length equals 16 residues. V was pared by 2 bases and J by 5 bases, with 7 bases of the junction left unmatched. The germline CDR1 and CDR2 sequences are MNHEY and SVGEGT. CDR3 residues: CASSYESGQVNEKLFF. In DNA, the CDR3 is TGTGCCAGCAGTTACGAGTCGGGACAGGTCAATGAAAAACTGTTTTTT.

This chain connects TRBV2 to TRBJ1-2, with a tentative D call TRBD1 (6 bases). This CDR3 contains 13 residues. V gave up 11 bases and J gave up 3 bases, with 16 bases separating them. The germline V gene has CDR1 SNHLY and CDR2 FYNNEI. The CDR3 DNA reads TGTGCCGGCCGGGACACGGACCACTATGGCTACACCTTC. Encoded protein: CAGRDTDHYGYTF.

The rearrangement links TRBV5-1 to TRBJ2-3, with 10 bases that match TRBD2. Trimming at V came to 2 bases and at J to 3 bases, leaving 6 bases not matched to a gene. Per germline, CDR1 SGHRS and CDR2 YFSETQ. The CDR3 is made up of 16 amino acids. DNA for the CDR3: TGCGCCAGCAGCTTAGGACTAGCGGACAGAACAGATACGCAGTATTTT. Translated, it gives CASSLGLADRTDTQYF.

CDR3 in amino acids: CATRREGSYNEQFF. CDR3 DNA sequence: TGTGCCACCAGGCGGGAGGGCTCCTACAATGAGCAGTTCTTC. This chain uses TRBV15 with TRBJ2-1; 9 positions agree with TRBD2. The V gene's germline CDR1 is LNHNV and CDR2 YYDKDF (reference sequence). Trimming cost V 6 bases and J 0 bases; bases outside gene matches: 0. This CDR3 region has 14 residues.

CDR3 amino acids: CASSLAEGATNEKLFF. CDR3 DNA: TGTGCCAGCAGCTTAGCGGAGGGAGCAACTAATGAAAAACTGTTTTTT. This chain links TRBV7-9 with TRBJ1-4; unclear D gene. There are 16 residues in the CDR3. V lost 0 bases and J lost 0, with 8 bases in between. Germline V lookup: CDR1 SEHNR, CDR2 FQNEAQ (reference sequence).

This clone occurred once. V is TRBV6-6 and J is TRBJ1-1, with a tentative D call TRBD1 (5 bases). Trimming took off 10 bases at V and 4 bases at J, with 19 bases between the two ends. Germline CDR1 is MNHNY and CDR2 is SVGAGI (reference sequence). CDR3 length equals 14 residues. CDR3 nucleotide sequence: TGTGCCACCCGCGCGAGGGGAGGCGGCACTGAAGCTTTCTTT. Translation gives CATRARGGGTEAFF.

This chain links TRBV30 with TRBJ1-3; TRBD1 matches at 8 bases. From germline, CDR1 is GTSNPN and CDR2 SVGIG (reference sequence). The CDR3 loop spans 12 amino acids. V was pared by 1 base and J by 9 bases, with 2 bases of the junction left unmatched. The CDR3 coding sequence is TGTGCCTGGAGTGCGCAGGGGGCCACCATATATTTT. It codes for CAWSAQGATIYF.

This chain uses TRBV4-1 with TRBJ2-7, with TRBD2 matching 16 bases. The J segment lost 3 bases and the V segment lost 4 bases, leaving 3 bases of the junction unmatched. Germline assignment: CDR1 MGHRA and CDR2 YSYEKL. CDR3 length: 16 amino acids. CDR3 nucleotide sequence: TGCGCCAGCAGCCTCGGGACTAGCGGGAGGGTCTACGAGCAGTACTTC. Its translation is CASSLGTSGRVYEQYF.

This sequence joins TRBV14 and TRBJ2-2, with 10 bases fitting TRBD2. V was clipped by 2 bases and J by 5 bases; unmatched bases: 5. The CDR3 has 16 residues. The V gene's germline CDR1 is SGHDN and CDR2 FVKESK. The CDR3 here is CASSQKAGGSTGELFF. The DNA of the CDR3 is TGTGCCAGCAGCCAAAAAGCGGGAGGGAGTACCGGGGAGCTGTTTTTT.

The V call is TRBV5-1, the J call TRBJ1-1; D remains ambiguous. The length of the CDR3 is 13 residues. Per the germline V gene, CDR1 is SGHRS and CDR2 is YFSETQ. V was trimmed by 4 bases and J by 0 bases, leaving 7 bases between them. The CDR3 nucleotides read TGCGCCAGCAGCAAACTACTGAACACTGAAGCTTTCTTT. Translating it yields CASSKLLNTEAFF.

The CDR3 loop is CASSGTGTGGLYEQFF. CDR3 nucleotides: TGTGCCAGCAGCGGCACCGGGACAGGGGGCCTATATGAGCAGTTCTTC. The chain employs TRBV5-6 and TRBJ2-1; 12 bases agree with TRBD1. There are 16 residues in the CDR3. V was pared by 4 bases and J by 8 bases, with 10 bases of the junction left unmatched. Germline CDR1 and CDR2: SGHDT and YYEEEE.

The chain uses TRBV7-8 and TRBJ2-1; a possible D gene is TRBD1 (7 bases). Germline loops: CDR1 SGHVS, CDR2 FQNEAQ. The length of the CDR3 is 17 residues. Trimming took off 5 bases at V and 0 bases at J, with 17 bases between the two ends. CDR3 sequence: CASSLRYRGGSYNEQFF. Here the CDR3 DNA reads TGTGCCAGCAGCCTGCGCTACAGGGGAGGCTCCTACAATGAGCAGTTCTTC.

This clone was seen a single time. The rearrangement uses TRBV18 and TRBJ1-4, with 7 bases fitting TRBD1. The CDR3 runs to 17 residues. The V gene's germline CDR1 is KGHSH and CDR2 LQKENI. V lost 2 bases to trimming and J lost 4 bases; unmatched junction nucleotides: 10. The CDR3 loop reads CASSPNGQAGGNEKLFF. In DNA form, the CDR3 reads TGTGCCAGCTCACCAAATGGACAGGCGGGGGGTAATGAAAAACTGTTTTTT.

With regard to this clone: Other DNA sequences of this sample code for an identical CDR3. The rearrangement uses TRBV3-1 (or the pseudogene TRBV3-2) and TRBJ1-1; no clear D. In germline, CDR1 is LGHDT, CDR2 YNNKEL (reference sequence). V lost 4 bases and J lost 1, with 4 bases in between. This CDR3 comprises 12 residues. CDR3 loop: CASSRGNTEAFF. The CDR3 region has the DNA TGTGCCAGCAGCCGAGGGAACACTGAAGCTTTCTTT.

The chain is built from TRBV14 and TRBJ2-7; possibly TRBD1 for D (6 bases). V was trimmed by 4 bases and J by 6 bases, leaving 10 bases between them. CDR3 size: 12 residues. CDR1 SGHDN and CDR2 FVKESK come from the germline V gene. The CDR3 nucleotides read TGTGCCAGCAGCCTGGTGGGGGCCGAGCAGTACTTC. This translates into CASSLVGAEQYF.

The chain recombines TRBV10-3 with TRBJ1-2; the D gene is possibly TRBD1 (5 bases). The CDR3 has 13 residues. In germline, CDR1 is ENHRY, CDR2 SYGVKD. V lost 3 bases and J lost 5, with 10 bases in between. This CDR3 reads CAISELTVYGYTF. The CDR3 DNA is TGTGCCATCAGTGAACTGACAGTATATGGCTACACCTTC.

This rearrangement joins TRBV28 to TRBJ2-5, with a tentative D call TRBD2 (6 bases). Trimming shortened V by 3 bases and J by 5 bases, and 13 bases separated the two germline ends. The CDR3 runs 14 residues. Germline V CDR1 and CDR2: MDHEN, SYDVKM. CDR3 nucleotide sequence: TGTGCCAGCAGTTTCGGGGGTAGTGAGGAGACCCAGTACTTC. Amino acids: CASSFGGSEETQYF.

This clone was counted only a few times. The V gene is TRBV4-2, the J gene TRBJ2-2; a weak D match, TRBD2 (5 bases). The CDR3 spans 17 residues. Trimming shortened V by 0 bases and J by 0 bases, and 11 bases separated the two germline ends. CDR1 is LGHNA and CDR2 is YNFKEQ in the germline V gene. The CDR3 nucleotides are TGTGCCAGCAGCCAAGAAGCCAGCGGTCCGAACACCGGGGAGCTGTTTTTT. Translation: CASSQEASGPNTGELFF.

The chain is built from TRBV5-1 and TRBJ2-3, with 9 bases matching TRBD1. Germline V CDR1 and CDR2: SGHRS, YFSETQ. The CDR3 is made up of 15 amino acids. The V and J ends lost 6 bases and 2 bases, in that order; junction bases with no gene match: 7. CDR3: CASTIRDRVTDTQYF. The CDR3 DNA is TGCGCCAGCACCATCCGGGACAGGGTCACAGATACGCAGTATTTT.